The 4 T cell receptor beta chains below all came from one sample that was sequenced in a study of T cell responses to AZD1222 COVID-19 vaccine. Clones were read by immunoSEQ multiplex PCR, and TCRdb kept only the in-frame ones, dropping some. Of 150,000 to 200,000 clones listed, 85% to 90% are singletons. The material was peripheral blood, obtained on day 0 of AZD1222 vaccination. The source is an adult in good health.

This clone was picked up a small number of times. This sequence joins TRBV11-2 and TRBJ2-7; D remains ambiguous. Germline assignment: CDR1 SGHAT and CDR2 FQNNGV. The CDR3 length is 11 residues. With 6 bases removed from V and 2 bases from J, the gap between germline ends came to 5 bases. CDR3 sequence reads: CASRLTYEQYF. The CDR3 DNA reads TGTGCCAGCAGGCTTACCTACGAGCAGTACTTC.

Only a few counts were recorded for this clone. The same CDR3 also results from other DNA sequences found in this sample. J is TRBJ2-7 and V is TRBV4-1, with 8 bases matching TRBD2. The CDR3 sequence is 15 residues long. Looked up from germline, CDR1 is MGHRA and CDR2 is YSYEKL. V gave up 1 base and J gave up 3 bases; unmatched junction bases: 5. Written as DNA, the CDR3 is TGCGCCAGCAGCCAAGGGCTAGCGGGCAGCTACGAGCAGTACTTC. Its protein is CASSQGLAGSYEQYF.

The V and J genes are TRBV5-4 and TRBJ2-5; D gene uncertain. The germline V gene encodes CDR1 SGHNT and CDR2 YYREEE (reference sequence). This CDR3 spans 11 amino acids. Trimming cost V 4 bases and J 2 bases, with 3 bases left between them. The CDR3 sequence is CASSAQETQYF. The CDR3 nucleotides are TGTGCCAGCAGCGCACAAGAGACCCAGTACTTC. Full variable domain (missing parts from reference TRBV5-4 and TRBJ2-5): ETGVTQSPTHLIKTRGQQVTLRCSSQSGHNTVSWYQQALGQGPQFIFQYYREEENGRGNFPPRFSGLQFPNYSSELNVNALELDDSALYLCASSAQETQYFGPGTRLLVL.

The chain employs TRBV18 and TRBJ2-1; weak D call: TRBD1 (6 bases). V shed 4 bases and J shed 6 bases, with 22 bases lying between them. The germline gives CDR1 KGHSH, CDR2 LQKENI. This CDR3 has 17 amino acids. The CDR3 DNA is TGTGCCAGCTCACGAATCCCAGGAAAGGGACATGGCAATGAGCAGTTCTTC. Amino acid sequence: CASSRIPGKGHGNEQFF.